This passage covers 32 T cell receptor beta chains from one sample sequenced in a study of blood T cell repertoires in COVID-19. Clones were read by immunoSEQ multiplex PCR, and TCRdb kept only the in-frame ones, dropping some. In the table there are 360,000 or so clones, around nine tenths of which are singletons. The source material was peripheral blood. These receptors all stem from a woman aged 55-70 years with COVID-19, enrolled during active disease.

This rearrangement joins TRBV4-2 to TRBJ2-1; 9 bases are a match to TRBD2. The CDR3 is 18 amino acids. V lost 0 bases, J lost 3 bases, and 9 bases stayed unmatched. CDR1 and CDR2 from the germline V gene are LGHNA and YNFKEQ. The CDR3 DNA is TGTGCCAGCAGCCAAGAAGGGGCTAGCGGGGATTTCTACAATGAGCAGTTCTTC. Protein: CASSQEGASGDFYNEQFF.

The CDR3 sequence: CASSVLDRIGGYTF. The CDR3 region has the DNA TGTGCCAGCAGTGTCTTAGACAGGATTGGTGGCTACACCTTC. This rearrangement joins TRBV25-1 to TRBJ1-2, with D tentatively TRBD1 (6 bases). The CDR3 totals 14 residues. Trimming pared 4 bases from V and 7 bases from J, leaving 16 bases between. In germline, CDR1 is MGHDK, CDR2 SYGVNS.

V is TRBV19 and J is TRBJ2-7; 8 nucleotides agree with TRBD1. Trimming removed 3 bases from V and 4 bases from J; junction bases left unmatched: 8. The CDR3 extends over 15 amino acids. Germline V CDR1 and CDR2: LNHDA, SQIVND (reference sequence). The CDR3 loop is CASSIIGTGEYEQYF. The DNA of the CDR3 is TGTGCCAGTAGTATTATTGGGACAGGAGAATACGAGCAGTACTTC.

This clone showed up just once. V gene TRBV18 combines with J gene TRBJ1-5, with 10 nucleotides matching TRBD1. V trimming: 3 bases; J trimming: 7 bases; junction bases outside the gene matches: 3. This CDR3 is built from 14 residues. Germline loops: CDR1 KGHSH, CDR2 LQKENI. Here the CDR3 DNA reads TGTGCCAGCTCACCGACAGGGGGCGACCAGCCCCAGCATTTT. Translation gives CASSPTGGDQPQHF.

The chain combines TRBV6-5 with TRBJ1-2; 11 nucleotides align to TRBD1. The V and J ends lost 6 bases and 8 bases, in that order; junction bases with no gene match: 5. CDR1 is MNHEY, CDR2 SVGAGI, per germline. The CDR3 consists of 13 residues. The CDR3, as DNA: TGTGCCAGCAGACCGGGACAGGGGGGCGGCTACACCTTC. It codes for CASRPGQGGGYTF.

J is TRBJ1-5 and V is TRBV6-4, with D possibly TRBD1 on 5 matching bases. CDR3 size: 14 residues. From germline, CDR1 is MRHNA and CDR2 SNTAGT. V was cut by 4 bases and J by 2 bases, with 9 bases left in between. In DNA, the CDR3 is TGTGCCAGCAGTGTGGGGGGGGGCAATCAGCCCCAGCATTTT. Translated: CASSVGGGNQPQHF.

The chain is built from TRBV4-2 and TRBJ1-1; a possible D gene is TRBD1 (6 bases). V lost 0 bases to trimming and J lost 6 bases, with 20 bases between them. This CDR3 is built from 17 residues. Germline assignment: CDR1 LGHNA and CDR2 YNFKEQ. CDR3 amino acids: CASSQELATGVQAEAFF. CDR3 in DNA: TGTGCCAGCAGCCAAGAGCTCGCGACAGGCGTCCAGGCTGAAGCTTTCTTT.

The chain is built from TRBV28 and TRBJ1-5, with D maybe TRBD1 (6 bases). Looked up from germline, CDR1 is MDHEN and CDR2 is SYDVKM. This CDR3 is 15 amino acids long. V shed 3 bases and J shed 6 bases, with 15 bases lying between them. This CDR3 is CASSLVGSGAQPQHF. CDR3 nucleotides: TGTGCCAGCAGTTTGGTCGGGTCAGGGGCTCAGCCCCAGCATTTT.

The chain joins TRBV3-1 (or the pseudogene TRBV3-2) to TRBJ1-2; 7 positions agree with TRBD1. The CDR3 contains 14 residues. Germline CDR1 and CDR2: LGHDT and YNNKEL (reference sequence). V trimming: 0 bases; J trimming: 5 bases; junction bases outside the gene matches: 3. CDR3 in amino acids: CASSQDTTGYGYTF. DNA of the CDR3: TGTGCCAGCAGCCAAGATACGACAGGGTATGGCTACACCTTC.

The gene calls are TRBV6-6 and TRBJ1-2; 7 bases align to TRBD1. The germline V gene has CDR1 MNHNY and CDR2 SVGAGI (reference sequence). The J segment lost 4 bases and the V segment lost 5 bases, leaving 13 bases of the junction unmatched. CDR3 length: 16 amino acids. The CDR3 sequence is CASSLGTAFQGYGYTF. CDR3 bases: TGTGCCAGCAGTCTCGGGACAGCCTTTCAAGGCTATGGCTACACCTTC.

This sequence joins TRBV4-1 and TRBJ2-7, with 7 bases lining up with TRBD1. From germline, CDR1 is MGHRA and CDR2 YSYEKL. V was pared by 1 base and J by 6 bases, with 9 bases of the junction left unmatched. CDR3 size: 15 residues. The CDR3 DNA follows: TGCGCCAGCAGCCAAGTGCAAGGGGGCTTGGCCGAGCAGTACTTC. Protein product: CASSQVQGGLAEQYF.

In its sample, this clone was seen a few times. The rearrangement uses TRBV5-6 and TRBJ2-2; 8 nucleotides match TRBD1. This CDR3 is 16 amino acids long. The germline V gene encodes CDR1 SGHDT and CDR2 YYEEEE. The junction had 8 bases not matched to a gene; V was cut back by 1 base and J by 6 bases. DNA for the CDR3: TGTGCCAGCAGCTTGCTTGGACAGGGTAGACCCGGGGAGCTGTTTTTT. It specifies CASSLLGQGRPGELFF. Full variable domain (outside the CDR3, taken from reference TRBV5-6 and TRBJ2-2): DAGVTQSPTHLIKTRGQQVTLRCSPKSGHDTVSWYQQALGQGPQFIFQYYEEEERQRGNFPDRFSGHQFPNYSSELNVNALLLGDSALYLCASSLLGQGRPGELFFGEGSRLTVL.

The table lists this clone with a few counts. V gene TRBV5-8 combines with J gene TRBJ1-2; 7 nucleotides agree with TRBD1. There are 13 residues in the CDR3. Germline CDR1 reads SGHTS; CDR2 reads YDEGEE. Trimming cost V 2 bases and J 4 bases; bases outside gene matches: 2. The CDR3 region is CASSFDRVYGYTF. Here the CDR3 DNA reads TGTGCCAGCAGCTTCGACAGGGTCTATGGCTACACCTTC.

Note on this clone: Other DNA sequences within the sample encode an identical CDR3. V is TRBV19 and J is TRBJ1-5; a possible D gene is TRBD1 (6 bases). V was clipped by 4 bases and J by 4 bases, with 8 bases between them. CDR3 size: 13 residues. CDR1 LNHDA and CDR2 SQIVND come from the germline V gene (reference sequence). The CDR3 bases are TGTGCCAGTAGTAGAGGGGGAAATCAGCCCCAGCATTTT. This gives the protein CASSRGGNQPQHF.

This chain links TRBV7-8 with TRBJ1-2; 8 bases map to TRBD1. In germline, CDR1 is SGHVS, CDR2 FQNEAQ. The CDR3 runs 13 residues. V lost 5 bases and J lost 2; bases outside the gene matches: 1. The CDR3 region is CASSRQGNYGYTF. CDR3 bases: TGTGCCAGCAGCAGACAGGGGAACTATGGCTACACCTTC.

The rearrangement links TRBV3-1 (or the pseudogene TRBV3-2) to TRBJ2-7; the D is unclear. The CDR3 contains 14 residues. From germline, CDR1 is LGHDT and CDR2 YNNKEL (reference sequence). The ends were cut back, 3 bases at V and 9 bases at J, with 18 bases in the middle. The CDR3 DNA follows: TGTGCCAGCAGCCAGCAGGTGCAGTCCCGCGTGCAGTACTTC. This encodes CASSQQVQSRVQYF.

The chain has TRBV4-1 and TRBJ2-3; 12 bases align to TRBD2. CDR3 size: 16 residues. The germline gives CDR1 MGHRA, CDR2 YSYEKL. V trimming: 1 base; J trimming: 5 bases; junction bases outside the gene matches: 4. This CDR3 is CASSQGLAGGQDTQYF. The CDR3 nucleotides read TGCGCCAGCAGCCAAGGGCTAGCGGGGGGGCAAGATACGCAGTATTTT.

The chain employs TRBV6-5 and TRBJ1-6; D is unclear. This CDR3 region has 12 residues. Trimming cost V 5 bases and J 8 bases, with 7 bases left between them. CDR1 MNHEY and CDR2 SVGAGI come from the germline V gene. In nucleotides, the CDR3 is TGTGCCAGCAGTCCTCCGGATTCACCCCTCCACTTT. It specifies CASSPPDSPLHF.

The chain links TRBV7-9 to TRBJ2-1, with a weak D call TRBD2 (6 bases). V was shortened by 5 bases and J by 6 bases, with 14 bases between the two germline ends. The CDR3 extends over 14 amino acids. Germline V lookup: CDR1 SEHNR, CDR2 FQNEAQ (reference sequence). The CDR3 DNA sequence: TGTGCCAGCAGCCCCGGGGGTTCTCGCAATGAGCAGTTCTTC. Its translation is CASSPGGSRNEQFF.

V usage is TRBV19 and J usage is TRBJ1-6; 8 bases line up with TRBD1. Germline V gene lookup returns CDR1 LNHDA and CDR2 SQIVND (reference sequence). V dropped 4 bases and J dropped 10; count of bases not matched to a gene: 9. This CDR3 spans 15 amino acids. The CDR3 DNA sequence: TGTGCCAGTAGTACATCGGACAGGGTTTCGTCACCCCTCCACTTT. Translated, it gives CASSTSDRVSSPLHF.

The V and J genes are TRBV2 and TRBJ1-1; 7 bases match TRBD1. This CDR3 contains 16 residues. Trimming at V came to 6 bases and at J to 0 bases, leaving 10 bases not matched to a gene. Per germline, CDR1 SNHLY and CDR2 FYNNEI. CDR3 sequence (DNA): TGTGCCAGCAGCCCGACAGGGCTGCTCATGAACACTGAAGCTTTCTTT. This gives the protein CASSPTGLLMNTEAFF.

The J gene is TRBJ1-2, the V gene TRBV6-2 or TRBV6-3, with 8 nucleotides matching TRBD1. CDR1 and CDR2 (germline): MNHEY, SVGEGT. This CDR3 has 16 residues. V gave up 5 bases and J gave up 4 bases; unmatched junction bases: 12. In DNA, the CDR3 is TGTGCCAGCAGTAACACGCAGACAGGGGCGGCCTATGGCTACACCTTC. Translating gives CASSNTQTGAAYGYTF.

The genes are TRBV6-5 and TRBJ2-5; 12 bases are shared with TRBD1. This CDR3 has 14 amino acids. V was pared by 4 bases and J by 4 bases, with 1 base of the junction left unmatched. CDR1 MNHEY and CDR2 SVGAGI come from the germline V gene. CDR3 DNA: TGTGCCAGCAGTTGGGACAGGGGGCTAGAGACCCAGTACTTC. Protein: CASSWDRGLETQYF.

V gene TRBV14 combines with J gene TRBJ2-5, with 7 bases lining up with TRBD1. After removal of 4 bases from V and 5 bases from J, the junction contained 7 bases not matched to a gene. The CDR3 consists of 14 residues. Per germline, CDR1 SGHDN and CDR2 FVKESK. Written as DNA, the CDR3 is TGTGCCAGCAGCCGGGACAGACAACGGGAGACCCAGTACTTC. Its protein is CASSRDRQRETQYF.

The chain has TRBV2 and TRBJ2-5; possible D gene TRBD1, 5 bases. Germline CDR1 reads SNHLY; CDR2 reads FYNNEI. The CDR3 is 13 residues long. V was shortened by 7 bases and J by 1 base, with 10 bases between the two germline ends. CDR3 sequence (DNA): TGTGCCAGCATGGGGCAGACCCAAGAGACCCAGTACTTC. It is translated as CASMGQTQETQYF.

J is TRBJ1-2 and V is TRBV18; D is ambiguous. The ends were cut back, 3 bases at V and 4 bases at J, with 12 bases in the middle. Germline V lookup: CDR1 KGHSH, CDR2 LQKENI. The CDR3 has 14 residues. CDR3 bases: TGTGCCAGCTCACCCCCTGAAAGAGTCTATGGCTACACCTTC. Its translation is CASSPPERVYGYTF.

This rearrangement joins TRBV6-2 or TRBV6-3 to TRBJ2-3; the match to TRBD2 covers 7 bases. Germline assignment: CDR1 MNHEY and CDR2 SVGEGT. Trimming at V came to 2 bases and at J to 2 bases, leaving 4 bases not matched to a gene. The CDR3 length is 15 residues. The CDR3 spells CASSYDGGSTDTQYF. In nucleotides, the CDR3 is TGTGCCAGCAGTTACGACGGGGGGTCCACAGATACGCAGTATTTT.

The rearrangement links TRBV28 to TRBJ1-5; 8 bases match TRBD1. This CDR3 comprises 15 residues. V shed 2 bases and J 4 bases; nucleotides not matched to a gene: 4. Per the germline V gene, CDR1 is MDHEN and CDR2 is SYDVKM. For the CDR3, the DNA is TGTGCCAGCAGTTTAATTCGACAGGGGAATCAGCCCCAGCATTTT. Its translation: CASSLIRQGNQPQHF.

The chain has TRBV5-1 and TRBJ1-2; 8 bases are shared with TRBD1. Germline V gene data show CDR1 as SGHRS and CDR2 as YFSETQ. CDR3 size: 17 residues. Unmatched junction bases numbered 18, after V lost 7 bases and J lost 4 bases. CDR3 residues: CASSQVTGVMGVYGYTF. The CDR3 nucleotides are TGCGCCAGCTCCCAGGTGACAGGGGTTATGGGAGTCTATGGCTACACCTTC.

V gene TRBV12-3 or TRBV12-4 combines with J gene TRBJ1-6; the D gene is possibly TRBD1 (5 bases). V was clipped by 5 bases and J by 9 bases, with 8 bases between them. The CDR3 has 12 residues. This chain's CDR3 is CASSGDSSPLHF. The CDR3 DNA sequence: TGTGCCAGCAGTGGGGACTCTTCACCCCTCCACTTT.

Only one count was recorded for this clone. The rearrangement joins TRBV21-1 to TRBJ1-5; TRBD1, the D gene given by the table, was not confirmed from the DNA. TRBV21-1 is a recognized pseudogene. This CDR3 has 14 amino acids. The CDR3 DNA is TGTGCCAGCAGCGCCCGAGGGGGCGTCCAGCCCCAGCATTTT. It encodes CASSARGGVQPQHF.

The sample holds one count of this clone. The chain combines TRBV24-1 with TRBJ1-2; possible D gene TRBD1, 5 bases. Germline V gene data show CDR1 as KGHDR and CDR2 as SFDVKD. With 3 bases removed from V and 7 bases from J, the gap between germline ends came to 14 bases. The CDR3 runs to 14 residues. CDR3 coding DNA: TGTGCCACCAGTGATACATTTTCAGGGTCTGGCTACACCTTC. It encodes CATSDTFSGSGYTF.